The entry below describes one TCR beta chain. The target antigen is unknown. The method was immunoSEQ multiplex PCR; TCRdb's version includes in-frame clones alone and lacks a portion of them. The table lists roughly 2 million clones, approximately 95% of them singletons. The data were taken from a study of shared clonotypes between healthy human individuals. The naive CD8 fraction comprised CD45RO-negative cells positively selected for CCR7 and excluded terminally differentiated effector memory CD45RA+ cells. CDR1 and CDR2 (germline): LNHDA, SQIVND (reference sequence). The CDR3 length is 16 residues. With V trimmed by 4 bases and J by 0 bases, 7 bases remained unmatched. Study conclusions and caveats: About 5% of naive CD4 clonotypes were shared across several donors. Shared clonotypes across all four donors exceeded non-shared ones in generation probability.

This chain uses TRBV19 with TRBJ1-1; 8 nucleotides match TRBD1. The clonotype comes from a man in his late teens or twenties in good health. The sample consisted of naive CD8+ T cells sorted from blood. CDR3 sequence (DNA): TGTGCCAGTAGTACGAGACAGGGGTTTATGAACACTGAAGCTTTCTTT. It encodes CASSTRQGFMNTEAFF.